Listed below are T cell receptor beta chains from one sample, sequenced in a study of regulatory T cells in long-lasting Graves disease. TCRdb reprocessed the multiplex PCR reads with MiXCR, giving one entry per CDR3 protein. Among about 350,000 distinct CDR3 sequences listed, about 17% were seen once. These data were also reused for a study on T cells in Graves' hyperthyroidism and ophthalmopathy.

Sample: peripheral blood mononuclear cells (PBMCs), taken at new diagnosis, from a patient treated with antithyroid drugs. These receptors were collected from a young woman with Graves disease. Each CDR3 is given with its conserved first and last residue.

V	J	CDR3
TRBV15	TRBJ1-4	CATSRDTTTNEKLFF
TRBV27	TRBJ1-5	CASSLIRGRDQPQHF
TRBV11-2	TRBJ1-5	CASSWTDNQPQHF
TRBV2	TRBJ1-2	CAGSGPSGYGYTF
TRBV20-1	TRBJ1-2	CSARDVRGNYGYTF
TRBV6-2/TRBV6-3	TRBJ2-1	CASSYSGTSNNEQFF
TRBV6-1	TRBJ2-5	CASSGSWGGETQYF
TRBV4-1	TRBJ1-2	CASSQPRKGDYGYTF
TRBV4-2	TRBJ2-4	CASSQDDSGGGAKNIQYF
TRBV11-3	TRBJ2-1	CASSILPGDEQFF
TRBV3-1	TRBJ2-3	CASSQEQPDTQYF
TRBV5-6	TRBJ1-2	CASSLGRQNYGYTF
TRBV6-2/TRBV6-3	TRBJ2-1	CTAGGTSYNEQFF
TRBV29-1	TRBJ2-1	CSVERGVAFLGEQFF
TRBV29-1	TRBJ1-2	CSVGVRNHGYTF
TRBV12-3/TRBV12-4	TRBJ1-2	CASRGANYGYTF
TRBV6-1	TRBJ2-1	CASRVAHSRNEQFF
TRBV4-2	TRBJ2-7	CASSQEARGTYEQYF
TRBV29-1	TRBJ2-4	CSVGGTVGAKNIQYF
TRBV3-1	TRBJ1-2	CASSRGQGAPGYGYTF
TRBV6-1	TRBJ2-7	CASSTPGLADYEQYF
TRBV18	TRBJ1-6	CASSPPPRDSPLHF
TRBV6-4	TRBJ2-3	CASSDSPETSAQYF
TRBV6-1	TRBJ1-5	CASSEVRGQPQHF
TRBV7-3	.	CASSSGGARETQYF
TRBV13	TRBJ2-7	CASSSRTSGKNEQYF
TRBV11-2	TRBJ2-4	CASSGRGEGIQYF
TRBV6-1	TRBJ1-1	CAARTGRNTEAFF
TRBV3-1	TRBJ2-1	CASSQTGTVYNEQFF
TRBV20-1	TRBJ2-7	CSARAGGSLYEQYF
TRBV4-2	TRBJ2-1	CATGTSGRNEQFF
TRBV27	TRBJ2-3	CASSRLAGYTDTQYF
TRBV5-1	TRBJ2-3	CASSRTSGGDTQYF
TRBV20-1	TRBJ1-6	CSARGGVNYNSPLHF
TRBV7-2	TRBJ2-7	CASSPAGTTYEQYF
TRBV29-1	TRBJ1-1	CSAGTGGAHTEAFF
TRBV20-1	TRBJ1-5	CSARARQSNQPQHF
TRBV5-1	TRBJ2-2	CASSLDIGELFF
TRBV20-1	TRBJ2-1	CSAQGTRIDEQFF
TRBV30	TRBJ1-5	CAWSRGDNQPQHF
TRBV19	TRBJ1-1	CASSIFGGRTEAFF
TRBV5-4	TRBJ2-1	CASTPSSGGASYNEQFF